The present T cell receptor beta chain was sequenced within a study of blood T cell repertoires in COVID-19. Study-wide context: Collection of acute and convalescent COVID-19 samples took place in the United States, Italy and Spain.

V trimming: 2 bases; J trimming: 3 bases; junction bases outside the gene matches: 6. Germline V lookup: CDR1 MNHNS, CDR2 SASEGT. The CDR3 spans 15 residues. Profiled with immunoSEQ multiplex PCR; TCRdb holds only in-frame clones, not every one. The table includes more than 70,000 clones, about 88% detected once. Sequencing was performed on peripheral blood. The chain links TRBV6-1 to TRBJ2-7; 8 nucleotides line up with TRBD2. This clonotype originated in a man in his forties or fifties with acute or convalescent COVID-19. CDR3 sequence: CASSESVAGYYEQYV. DNA of the CDR3: TGTGCCAGCAGTGAATCGGTAGCGGGGTACTACGAGCAGTACGTC.